The TCR beta chain described here comes from a study of T cells in Graves' hyperthyroidism and ophthalmopathy. This clonotype was seen only a few times. The antigen remains undetermined. RNA transcripts served as the template for amplifying TCR beta CDR3 regions. TCR CDR3 regions were first amplified by RT-PCR with HTBI primers. TCRdb re-called the multiplex PCR reads with MiXCR, one entry per CDR3 protein. This table has roughly 200,000 distinct CDR3 sequences, 17% appearing once. This CDR3 has 14 amino acids. Trimming took off 6 bases at V and 6 bases at J, with 18 bases between the two ends. CDR1 is SGHRS and CDR2 is YFSETQ in the germline V gene. Study conclusions and caveats: Model predictions of ophthalmopathy came a median around 6.5 months before onset.

The specimen sequenced was blood. The gene calls are TRBV5-1 and TRBJ1-2; tentatively, D is TRBD1 (6 bases). This TCR was recovered from a woman aged 45-60 years with Graves' hyperthyroidism. DNA of the CDR3: TGCGCCAGCAACCTACAGGGTGATCCTAATGGCTACACCTTC. Encoded protein: CASNLQGDPNGYTF.